The clone carrying this TCR beta chain was counted ten times or more. What it binds is unknown. The time point was: longitudinal time-point 1 (baseline). This specimen comes from a study of neurological immune-mediated disorders. Points from the study as a whole: The level of TCR clonal expansion was highest in patients with HTLV-1-associated myelopathy and lowest in multiple sclerosis, where it fell below the level seen in healthy controls. Private repertoires in all groups were suggested by the absence of shared CDR3 amino acid sequences among expanded clones across subjects.

With 10-nucleotide random UMIs, 5'RACE was used to make the cDNA. A single record per CDR3 protein comes from TCRdb applying MiXCR to the 5' RACE reads. The sample includes some 71,000 distinct CDR3 sequences, about 9.4% seen only once; the top ten take approximately 10%. Material: PBMCs. This clonotype originated in a man aged 25 to 40 in good health.

CDR3 nucleotide sequence: TGTGCCAGCAGCCCAGAAATTGGGACTGACCTTACGCAGTATTTT. Translation gives CASSPEIGTDLTQYF. The genes are TRBV12-3 or TRBV12-4 and TRBJ2-3; D is perhaps TRBD2 (6 bases). The V and J ends lost 6 bases and 8 bases respectively, with 21 bases between them. The CDR3 loop spans 15 amino acids.